A selection of T cell receptor beta chains follows, all from one sample in a study of blood T cells in healthy people across ages. MiXCR, applied by TCRdb to the 5' RACE reads, yields one record per CDR3 protein. The sample lists about 640,000 distinct CDR3 sequences, less than 35% occurring once. The sample was blood. These receptors all come from a woman older than 75 in good health. The CDR3 runs from the conserved cysteine through the conserved F or W. D genes are given only for firm matches. The size field is filled for only some rows; it gives once, few, many or a size class.

NA TRBJ2-2 NA TRBV24-1 CATSDFGGGSTGELFF TGTGCCACCAGTGATTTTGGAGGGGGCAGCACCGGGGAGCTGTTTTTT
TRBD2 TRBJ2-3 many TRBV6-5 CASRRSSGGPGDTQYF TGTGCCAGCAGGCGATCTAGCGGGGGGCCGGGAGATACGCAGTATTTT
NA TRBJ1-1 many TRBV7-2 CASSFLIMNTEAFF TGTGCCAGCAGCTTCCTGATCATGAACACTGAAGCTTTCTTT
NA TRBJ2-4 few TRBV6-5 CASSYSTRTVPNEQYF TGTGCCAGCAGTTACTCGACCCGGACAGTTCCCAATGAGCAGTACTTC
NA TRBJ2-6 many TRBV6-2/TRBV6-3 CASSPGQGQSGANVLTF TGTGCCAGCAGTCCCGGCCAGGGCCAATCTGGGGCCAACGTCCTGACTTTC
TRBD1 TRBJ1-1 few TRBV5-6 CASSHRDRGWNTEAFF TGTGCCAGCAGCCACCGGGACAGAGGGTGGAACACTGAAGCTTTCTTT
NA TRBJ1-2 many TRBV5-1 CASSLTTANYGYTF TGCGCCAGCAGCTTGACCACAGCTAACTATGGCTACACCTTC
NA TRBJ1-2 many TRBV6-5 CASSYSRAGPNYGYTF TGTGCCAGCAGTTACTCAAGGGCAGGTCCTAACTATGGCTACACCTTC
NA TRBJ1-2 few TRBV20-1 CSASGTDYGYTF TGCAGTGCTAGCGGGACGGACTATGGCTACACCTTC
TRBD2 TRBJ2-1 NA TRBV4-1 CASSGLDLLSYNEQFF TGCGCCAGCTCTGGACTAGATCTGCTGTCCTACAATGAGCAGTTCTTC
NA TRBJ1-4 few TRBV6-5 CASSYSSTGWKNEKLFF TGTGCCAGCAGTTACTCGAGTACGGGGTGGAAAAATGAAAAACTGTTTTTT
TRBD2 TRBJ2-1 many TRBV9 CASSVDAGGLYNEQFF TGTGCCAGCAGCGTAGACGCGGGGGGTTTATACAATGAGCAGTTCTTC
NA TRBJ2-1 NA TRBV9 CASSVDWQINNEQFF TGTGCCAGCAGCGTAGATTGGCAGATCAACAATGAGCAGTTCTTC
NA TRBJ2-1 many TRBV20-1 CSAKSGGVGMEQFF TGCAGTGCCAAATCTGGAGGGGTAGGCATGGAGCAGTTCTTC
NA TRBJ1-2 few TRBV6-1 CASTRDYGYTF TGTGCCAGCACCAGGGACTATGGCTACACCTTC
NA TRBJ1-5 NA TRBV7-2 CASSLGSLYDQPQHF TGTGCCAGCAGCTTAGGGTCGTTATATGATCAGCCCCAGCATTTT
TRBD1 TRBJ1-1 once TRBV5-4 CASSLEARGLTEAFF TGTGCCAGCAGCTTGGAGGCCAGGGGGCTCACTGAAGCTTTCTTT
NA TRBJ2-4 many TRBV2 CASSESAKNIQYF TGTGCCAGCAGTGAATCCGCCAAAAACATTCAGTACTTC
TRBD1 TRBJ2-5 NA TRBV10-3 CATSDQIRQGSVQYF TGTGCCACCAGCGACCAGATCAGACAGGGATCCGTGCAGTACTTC
TRBD1 TRBJ1-5 many TRBV20-1 CSARGQGNQPQHF TGCAGTGCCAGGGGACAGGGGAATCAGCCCCAGCATTTT
NA TRBJ2-7 many TRBV6-5 CASSRQGPEQYF TGTGCCAGCAGTCGGCAGGGGCCCGAGCAGTACTTC
NA TRBJ2-3 many TRBV5-1 CASSLGAWGTDTQYF TGCGCCAGCAGCTTGGGGGCTTGGGGGACAGATACGCAGTATTTT
TRBD1 TRBJ2-7 many TRBV6-1 CASSEVTGRGYEQYF TGTGCCAGCAGTGAAGTGACAGGGAGAGGCTACGAGCAGTACTTC
TRBD1 TRBJ2-1 NA TRBV7-2 CASSRDTGQGVYNEQFF TGTGCCAGCAGCCGAGATACGGGACAGGGCGTATACAATGAGCAGTTCTTC
TRBD2 TRBJ2-3 many TRBV6-6 CASRGGVGTDTQYF TGTGCCAGCAGGGGGGGGGTTGGCACAGATACGCAGTATTTT
NA TRBJ1-1 NA TRBV7-8 CASSPPRTKAPEAFF TGTGCCAGCAGCCCACCGAGGACAAAGGCCCCTGAAGCTTTCTTT
NA TRBJ2-4 many TRBV20-1 CSATRQSLAKNIQYF TGCAGTGCTACTAGACAGTCGCTAGCCAAAAACATTCAGTACTTC
NA TRBJ2-3 many TRBV3-1 CASSAARVKDTQYF TGTGCCAGCAGCGCCGCTAGGGTAAAGGATACGCAGTATTTT
TRBD1 TRBJ1-3 NA TRBV11-2 CASSIDRGKRGNTIYF TGTGCCAGCAGCATTGACAGGGGAAAGAGGGGAAACACCATATATTTT
NA TRBJ2-3 NA TRBV7-2 CASSLALPPQYF TGTGCCAGCAGCTTAGCTCTGCCCCCGCAGTATTTT
NA TRBJ2-7 many TRBV5-5 CASKINAGYEQYF TGTGCCAGCAAGATAAATGCTGGCTACGAGCAGTACTTC
NA TRBJ2-7 NA TRBV10-2 CASSDGARAYEQYF TGCGCCAGCAGTGATGGGGCAAGGGCCTACGAGCAGTACTTC
NA TRBJ2-3 many TRBV4-3 CASSPGRRADTDTQYF TGCGCCAGCAGCCCGGGGAGGAGGGCGGACACAGATACGCAGTATTTT
TRBD1 TRBJ1-6 few TRBV9 CASSGQTGQKYSPLHF TGTGCCAGCAGCGGACAGACAGGGCAAAAATACTCACCCCTCCACTTT
TRBD2 TRBJ2-1 NA TRBV5-1 CASSVLAGLNNEQFF TGCGCCAGCAGCGTTCTAGCGGGGCTTAACAATGAGCAGTTCTTC
NA TRBJ1-2 NA TRBV28 CASSLDPVNYGYTF TGTGCCAGCAGTTTAGATCCGGTTAACTATGGCTACACCTTC
TRBD1 TRBJ1-5 few TRBV6-5 CASSSGTEGASNRPQHF TGTGCCAGCAGTTCGGGGACAGAGGGCGCGAGCAATCGGCCCCAGCATTTT
NA TRBJ2-3 NA TRBV20-1 CSASPLASTDTQYF TGCAGTGCTAGTCCCCTAGCTTCAACAGATACGCAGTATTTT
TRBD1 TRBJ2-3 few TRBV9 CASSVRQGVDTQYF TGTGCCAGCAGCGTTCGACAGGGTGTCGATACGCAGTATTTT
NA TRBJ1-2 many TRBV6-6 CASSYDPPAGYTF TGTGCCAGCAGTTACGACCCTCCTGCGGGCTACACCTTC
NA TRBJ1-2 many TRBV12-3/TRBV12-4 CASSSQDRNYGYTF TGTGCCAGCAGCTCCCAGGACAGAAACTATGGCTACACCTTC
NA TRBJ2-7 many TRBV6-1 CASRTSGTYEQYF TGTGCCAGCAGGACCTCCGGCACCTACGAGCAGTACTTC
NA TRBJ1-1 NA TRBV7-2 CASSLRGGFSAFF TGTGCCAGCAGCTTAAGGGGGGGGTTTTCGGCTTTCTTT
NA TRBJ1-5 many TRBV20-1 CSARSPDNQPQHF TGCAGTGCTAGATCGCCAGACAATCAGCCCCAGCATTTT
NA TRBJ1-4 NA TRBV20-1 CSASPRTNEKLFF TGCAGTGCTAGTCCGAGAACCAATGAAAAACTGTTTTTT
NA TRBJ2-7 many TRBV20-1 CSARDNSGLYEQYF TGCAGTGCTCGGGACAACTCAGGCCTCTACGAGCAGTACTTC
NA TRBJ2-5 many TRBV6-5 CASSYGTGRGETQYF TGTGCCAGCAGTTACGGTACAGGGAGGGGAGAGACCCAGTACTTC
NA TRBJ2-7 NA TRBV6-5 CASMKPGSSYEQYF TGTGCCAGCATGAAACCAGGGAGCTCCTACGAGCAGTACTTC
NA TRBJ1-2 few TRBV28 CASNSGTDYGYTF TGTGCCAGCAACTCCGGGACGGACTATGGCTACACCTTC
NA TRBJ1-2 many TRBV3-1 CASSQQGGIGNTF TGTGCCAGCAGCCAACAGGGAGGTATCGGAAACACCTTC
NA TRBJ1-2 NA TRBV24-1 CATSDLDYGYTF TGTGCCACCAGTGATTTGGACTATGGCTACACCTTC